This T cell receptor beta chain was documented in a study of T cell repertoires in cytomegalovirus infection (dated by TCRdb to between 2018 and 2020). In the study overall: Alongside well-studied HLA-B-restricted epitopes, the peptide stimulations were aimed at recently identified HLA-C-restricted CMV epitopes, whose presentation resists viral immunomodulation. Donor HLA type was relevant to the analysis, as public TCR beta signatures indicated carriage of CMV infection together with the matching HLA type.

To note about this clonotype: It lacks a known antigen. Within one base of it there is no much larger clone, and no base qualities were kept.

Broad study findings and their caveats: The ex vivo response was dominated by HLA-C-restricted CMV-specific TCR beta clonotypes, which also provided the single most frequent clonotype in two of eight donors. Cumulative frequency of public TCR beta family members discriminated carriers of CMV infection plus the relevant HLA type in this cohort and an independent 352-donor cohort.

Reads for this sample came from an Illumina HiSeq 1500. The public reads were reprocessed in TCRdb via fastp at Q25 and MiXCR, keeping in-frame beta chains. Every CDR3 protein is listed once, alongside the most common genes and DNA of its rows. Counted in this sample were 550,000 to 700,000 distinct CDR3 sequences; around 40% of them appeared once. About 48% of the sample is in the top ten clones. What this sample's treatment or condition label stands for: in vitro stimulation with specific CMV peptide epitopes to enrich CMV-specific T cells. The CDR3 sequence holds 13 residues, the cysteine and phenylalanine included. Of all the DNA, just the CDR3 is kept, 39 bases in frame from base 1. For CDR1 and CDR2, the germline V gene (reference sequence) lists DFQATT and SNEGSKA. V loses 0 bases, J loses 3 bases, and the germline ends lie 5 bases apart.

The TCR sequence derives from a human donor in good health (CMV status not recorded). Some clones in this sample may be carry-over from other donors' samples. Source: cultured PBMCs, taken from culture after CMV antigen stimulation. This chain is built from TRBV20-1 and TRBJ2-2; matching of 5 bases hints at TRBD2 as the D gene. CDR3 loop: CSAREGDTGELFF. The nucleotides read TGCAGTGCTAGAGAGGGAGACACCGGGGAGCTGTTTTTT.